This TCR beta chain was observed in a study of control samples from healthy donors and cancer patients. Some clones are missing from TCRdb's copy, which holds only in-frame ones; the method was immunoSEQ multiplex PCR. This table has 200,000 to 250,000 clones, around 94% appearing once. This CDR3 has 16 residues. Trimming shortened V by 3 bases and J by 0 bases, and 13 bases separated the two germline ends. Germline CDR1 reads SEHNR; CDR2 reads FQNEAQ (reference sequence). This chain uses TRBV7-9 with TRBJ2-3; D possibly corresponds to TRBD2 (6 bases). The receptor was isolated from a man aged 45 to 65 in good health. Source material: blood. In DNA, the CDR3 is TGTGCCAGCAGCTTCATGGAGGGCCCTAGCACAGATACGCAGTATTTT. This codes for CASSFMEGPSTDTQYF.